The 31 T cell receptor beta chains given below trace back to one sample, sequenced in a study of regulatory dendritic cells for organ transplantation. The antigens of these receptors remain unknown. Allogeneic regulatory or mature dendritic cells were co-cultured for approximately 5 days with CFSE-labeled sorted T cells at 1:10. Data came from immunoSEQ multiplex PCR; TCRdb stores just in-frame clones and leaves some out. The sample shows under 15,000 clones, 74% of them seen only once. The sequencing input was naive CD4+ T cells from blood cultured with regulatory dendritic cells. Indicated subset: CD45RA+ naive T cells. These receptors all stem from a human donor in good health.

This clone was counted between two and nine times. This sequence joins TRBV2 and TRBJ2-7; TRBD1 is a possible D gene (6 bases). The CDR3 length is 13 residues. With 5 bases removed from V and 3 bases from J, the gap between germline ends came to 11 bases. Germline values: CDR1 SNHLY, CDR2 FYNNEI. This CDR3 reads CASSPDRDYEQYF. The CDR3 DNA sequence: TGTGCCAGCAGTCCGGACAGAGACTACGAGCAGTACTTC.

V is TRBV7-2 and J is TRBJ2-5; D ambiguous. The V end was cut by 3 bases, the J end by 2 bases, with 10 bases between. This CDR3 has 14 amino acids. CDR1 is SGHTA and CDR2 is FQGNSA in the germline V gene. This chain's CDR3 is CASSFPNQQETQYF. CDR3 nucleotides: TGTGCCAGCAGCTTCCCAAATCAACAAGAGACCCAGTACTTC.

V is TRBV9 and J is TRBJ1-2, with D maybe TRBD1 (5 bases). CDR1 and CDR2 (germline): SGDLS, YYNGEE. CDR3 length: 16 residues. Trimming removed 0 bases from V and 3 bases from J, with 15 bases in between. The CDR3 nucleotides read TGTGCCAGCAGCGTAGCCCAGCGGGGGGAGTACTATGGCTACACCTTC. It yields the protein CASSVAQRGEYYGYTF.

The chain is built from TRBV5-4 and TRBJ2-7; D is uncertain. The V and J ends lost 1 base and 2 bases respectively, with 13 bases between them. Germline V gene data show CDR1 as SGHNT and CDR2 as YYREEE (reference sequence). The CDR3 extends over 15 amino acids. The CDR3 loop is CASSLTVTDTYEQYF. DNA of the CDR3: TGTGCCAGCAGCTTGACCGTTACTGATACCTACGAGCAGTACTTC.

This clone has just a few counts. The chain employs TRBV4-1 and TRBJ2-7, with 12 bases matching TRBD1. The V gene end was trimmed by 0 bases and the J gene end by 7 bases; junction bases not matched to a gene: 7. The CDR3 covers 16 residues. CDR1 and CDR2 (germline): MGHRA, YSYEKL. The CDR3 here is CASSQDWDRGLREQYF. DNA of the CDR3: TGCGCCAGCAGCCAAGATTGGGACAGGGGGCTTCGGGAGCAGTACTTC.

This clone was seen a single time. CDR3 amino acids: CASSFNGGGNEQFF. CDR3 sequence (DNA): TGCGCCAGCAGCTTCAACGGGGGGGGCAATGAGCAGTTCTTC. This sequence joins TRBV5-1 and TRBJ2-1, with TRBD2 identical over 8 bases. Germline-derived CDR1 and CDR2 are SGHRS and YFSETQ. Unmatched junction bases numbered 4, after V lost 2 bases and J lost 6 bases. The CDR3 runs 14 residues. Combining the CDR3 with reference TRBV5-1 and TRBJ2-1 gives the whole variable domain KAGVTQTPRYLIKTRGQQVTLSCSPISGHRSVSWYQQTPGQGLQFLFEYFSETQRNKGNFPGRFSGRQFSNSRSEMNVSTLELGDSALYLCASSFNGGGNEQFFGPGTRLTVL.

This chain links TRBV6-4 with TRBJ1-1; TRBD1 is a possible D gene (5 bases). V shed 1 base and J shed 7 bases, with 7 bases lying between them. Germline CDR1 reads MRHNA; CDR2 reads SNTAGT. The CDR3 spans 12 residues. CDR3 DNA sequence: TGTGCCAGCAGTGACTTCCAGGGTGAAGCTTTCTTT. It codes for CASSDFQGEAFF.

The sample holds one count of this clone. The V and J genes are TRBV7-6 and TRBJ2-1; 10 positions match TRBD2. V shed 5 bases, J shed 4 bases, and the junction held 8 bases outside the gene matches. The CDR3 loop spans 16 amino acids. Germline V gene sequence: CDR1 SGHVS, CDR2 FNYEAQ. CDR3 region: CASSQLSGGSYNEQFF. CDR3 in DNA: TGTGCCAGCAGCCAGCTTAGCGGGGGGTCGTACAATGAGCAGTTCTTC.

This chain uses TRBV7-2 with TRBJ2-3; 10 bases align to TRBD2. Trimming removed 2 bases from V and 1 base from J; junction bases left unmatched: 6. Germline CDR1 SGHTA, CDR2 FQGNSA. The CDR3 has 17 amino acids. The CDR3 region is CASSLLVLAGGTDTQYF. CDR3 nucleotides: TGTGCCAGCAGCTTACTAGTTCTAGCGGGGGGCACAGATACGCAGTATTTT.

This clone was counted a few times. The V and J genes are TRBV6-6 and TRBJ2-2; TRBD1 aligns across 7 bases. V shed 6 bases, J shed 0 bases, and the junction held 1 base outside the gene matches. Germline-derived CDR1 and CDR2 are MNHNY and SVGAGI (reference sequence). The CDR3 extends over 14 amino acids. The CDR3 sequence is CASRGGTNTGELFF. CDR3 coding DNA: TGTGCCAGCAGAGGGGGCACGAACACCGGGGAGCTGTTTTTT.

This rearrangement joins TRBV4-1 to TRBJ1-6, with TRBD1 matching 7 bases. The CDR3 totals 14 residues. Germline CDR1 reads MGHRA; CDR2 reads YSYEKL. J was trimmed by 7 bases and V by 6 bases; bases with no gene match: 6. This CDR3 reads CASRVPGQNSPLHF. The CDR3 nucleotides read TGCGCCAGCAGGGTGCCGGGACAGAATTCACCCCTCCACTTT.

The V and J genes are TRBV6-4 and TRBJ2-1, with 7 bases that match TRBD2. V was clipped by 2 bases and J by 10 bases; unmatched bases: 2. Germline CDR1 MRHNA, CDR2 SNTAGT. The CDR3 extends over 12 amino acids. The DNA for the CDR3 is TGTGCCAGCAGTGACAGGGGAGGGGAGCAGTTCTTC. It codes for CASSDRGGEQFF.

This chain uses TRBV19 with TRBJ2-2; no reliable D call. V lost 4 bases and J lost 1, with 4 bases in between. Germline-derived CDR1 and CDR2 are LNHDA and SQIVND (reference sequence). The CDR3 consists of 13 residues. CDR3 residues: CASSTQNTGELFF. The CDR3, as DNA: TGTGCCAGTAGTACCCAGAACACCGGGGAGCTGTTTTTT.

The rearrangement uses TRBV15 and TRBJ2-3, with 11 bases that match TRBD1. The trim removed 2 bases at V and 2 bases at J, leaving 6 bases unmatched. CDR1 and CDR2 (germline): LNHNV, YYDKDF (reference sequence). This CDR3 contains 17 residues. In DNA form, the CDR3 reads TGTGCCACCAGCAGATTGGACAGGGGGCCCCTCACAGATACGCAGTATTTT. It translates to CATSRLDRGPLTDTQYF.

This chain joins TRBV5-1 and TRBJ2-1; no reliable D call. Trimming removed 0 bases at V and 3 bases at J, with 7 bases between. CDR1 is SGHRS and CDR2 is YFSETQ in the germline V gene. This CDR3 contains 14 residues. CDR3 nucleotide sequence: TGCGCCAGCAGCTTGGGAGACTTCTACAATGAGCAGTTCTTC. This sequence encodes CASSLGDFYNEQFF.

The gene calls are TRBV5-8 and TRBJ1-6; 7 bases agree with TRBD1. The CDR3 runs 13 residues. CDR1 and CDR2 from the germline V gene are SGHTS and YDEGEE. V shed 4 bases and J 14 bases; nucleotides not matched to a gene: 9. The CDR3 region has the DNA TGTGCCAGCAGCCAAGACAGGGTAACATCCCTCCACTTT. It encodes CASSQDRVTSLHF.

The chain recombines TRBV5-4 with TRBJ2-1; 9 nucleotides align to TRBD2. The CDR3 is 17 residues long. V lost 0 bases and J lost 7; bases outside the gene matches: 11. Germline V gene lookup returns CDR1 SGHNT and CDR2 YYREEE (reference sequence). DNA of the CDR3: TGTGCCAGCAGCTTGGTGGGAGGCGGGGGGGCAGGGAATGAGCAGTTCTTC. It codes for CASSLVGGGGAGNEQFF.

This chain joins TRBV7-9 and TRBJ2-5; D is possibly TRBD1 (5 bases). The CDR3 is made up of 14 amino acids. Germline values: CDR1 SEHNR, CDR2 FQNEAQ (reference sequence). Trimming removed 1 base at V and 0 bases at J, with 6 bases between. CDR3 sequence reads: CASSLEGYQETQYF. The CDR3 DNA sequence: TGTGCCAGCAGCTTAGAGGGGTACCAAGAGACCCAGTACTTC. The full variable domain, with the rest looked up from reference TRBV7-9 and TRBJ2-5, is DTGVSQNPRHKITKRGQNVTFRCDPISEHNRLYWYRQTLGQGPEFLTYFQNEAQLEKSRLLSDRFSAERPKGSFSTLEIQRTEQGDSAMYLCASSLEGYQETQYFGPGTRLLVL.

This chain connects TRBV5-6 to TRBJ1-2; 9 nucleotides agree with TRBD1. CDR3 length: 16 residues. Germline lookup yields CDR1 SGHDT and CDR2 YYEEEE. Trimming cost V 4 bases and J 6 bases; bases outside gene matches: 13. Written as DNA, the CDR3 is TGTGCCAGCAGCACCATCCCGGGACAGGGCAAAAATGGCTACACCTTC. This codes for CASSTIPGQGKNGYTF.

The chain has TRBV11-1 and TRBJ2-1; 13 bases match TRBD2. After removal of 1 base from V and 7 bases from J, the junction contained 4 bases not matched to a gene. Germline V gene lookup returns CDR1 SGHAT and CDR2 FQDESV (reference sequence). The CDR3 is 16 residues long. Here the CDR3 reads CASSLVGLAGVNEQFF. The CDR3 nucleotides read TGTGCCAGCAGCTTAGTTGGACTAGCGGGAGTAAATGAGCAGTTCTTC.

The genes are TRBV7-9 and TRBJ1-5; no reliable D call. The CDR3 totals 13 residues. With 5 bases removed from V and 2 bases from J, the gap between germline ends came to 7 bases. Germline CDR1 is SEHNR and CDR2 is FQNEAQ (reference sequence). The DNA for the CDR3 is TGTGCCAGCAGCCCTATGGGCAATCAGCCCCAGCATTTT. It is translated as CASSPMGNQPQHF.

The chain employs TRBV5-8 and TRBJ2-3; TRBD1 aligns across 7 bases. Germline V gene data show CDR1 as SGHTS and CDR2 as YDEGEE. Unmatched junction bases numbered 5, after V lost 4 bases and J lost 3 bases. The CDR3 consists of 14 residues. The CDR3 DNA follows: TGTGCCAGCAGCGCCCGACAGGGAACAGATACGCAGTATTTT. This codes for CASSARQGTDTQYF.

The chain is built from TRBV19 and TRBJ2-5, with a weak D call TRBD2 (6 bases). V was cut by 2 bases and J by 2 bases, with 12 bases left in between. Germline-derived CDR1 and CDR2 are LNHDA and SQIVND (reference sequence). The CDR3 is 15 residues long. DNA of the CDR3: TGTGCCAGTAGTATATCATTAGCGGCTCAAGAGACCCAGTACTTC. Encoded protein: CASSISLAAQETQYF.

The J gene is TRBJ2-1, the V gene TRBV5-4; 9 nucleotides agree with TRBD2. V lost 0 bases, J lost 2 bases, and 0 bases stayed unmatched. Germline loops: CDR1 SGHNT, CDR2 YYREEE (reference sequence). CDR3 length: 15 residues. The CDR3 protein is CASSLASGAYNEQFF. CDR3 nucleotides: TGTGCCAGCAGCTTGGCTAGCGGGGCCTACAATGAGCAGTTCTTC.

In its sample, this clone was seen once. The chain has TRBV19 and TRBJ2-2; 7 positions agree with TRBD1. CDR1 and CDR2 from the germline V gene are LNHDA and SQIVND (reference sequence). CDR3 size: 16 residues. The trim removed 7 bases at V and 4 bases at J, leaving 12 bases unmatched. CDR3 residues: CASTQPGGTLTGELFF. The CDR3 DNA sequence: TGTGCCAGTACCCAACCAGGGGGAACTCTCACCGGGGAGCTGTTTTTT.

The chain is built from TRBV5-5 and TRBJ1-5; the D gene is possibly TRBD1 (6 bases). CDR3 length: 14 amino acids. Germline CDR1 is SGHKS and CDR2 is YYEKEE (reference sequence). V was trimmed by 0 bases and J by 5 bases, leaving 9 bases between them. The CDR3 bases are TGTGCCAGCAGCTTGGACCACAGGGATCAGCCCCAGCATTTT. It translates to CASSLDHRDQPQHF.

This clone was detected only a few times. The rearrangement joins TRBV5-6 to TRBJ2-1; D gene ambiguous. The CDR3 has 13 amino acids. V was pared by 0 bases and J by 7 bases, with 8 bases between. The germline V gene has CDR1 SGHDT and CDR2 YYEEEE. This CDR3 is CASSLVGGNEQFF. DNA for the CDR3: TGTGCCAGCAGCTTGGTTGGCGGAAATGAGCAGTTCTTC.

J is TRBJ1-1 and V is TRBV27, with D possibly matching TRBD1 (5 bases). The CDR3 length is 18 residues. The germline gives CDR1 MNHEY, CDR2 SMNVEV (reference sequence). V lost 2 bases, J lost 4 bases, and 23 bases lay in between. The CDR3 protein is CASSLEPIRGRVGTEAFF. In nucleotides, the CDR3 is TGTGCCAGCAGTTTAGAACCAATAAGGGGAAGGGTCGGCACTGAAGCTTTCTTT.

This clone showed up just once. The chain joins TRBV10-3 to TRBJ1-6, with TRBD1 matching over 8 bases. This CDR3 contains 17 residues. Unmatched junction bases numbered 11, after V lost 5 bases and J lost 5 bases. Germline CDR1 reads ENHRY; CDR2 reads SYGVKD. The CDR3 loop is CAISFIRQGLDNSPLHF. The CDR3 nucleotides are TGTGCCATCAGTTTTATACGACAGGGGTTGGATAATTCACCCCTCCACTTT.

The CDR3 reads CASCRERSSGNTIYF. The CDR3 DNA follows: TGTGCCAGCTGCAGGGAAAGAAGCTCTGGAAACACCATATATTTT. The rearrangement uses TRBV2 and TRBJ1-3, with D perhaps matching TRBD1 (5 bases). The length of the CDR3 is 15 residues. Germline V gives CDR1 SNHLY, CDR2 FYNNEI. Trimming removed 8 bases from V and 0 bases from J, with 14 bases in between.

This clone has a single count. The chain couples TRBV25-1 to TRBJ2-5, with 8 nucleotides matching TRBD2. CDR1 and CDR2 (germline): MGHDK, SYGVNS. V was clipped by 3 bases and J by 3 bases; unmatched bases: 6. The CDR3 extends over 15 amino acids. CDR3 residues: CASSDYSSGKETQYF. The CDR3 region has the DNA TGTGCCAGCAGTGACTATAGTAGCGGGAAAGAGACCCAGTACTTC. Full variable domain (missing parts from reference TRBV25-1 and TRBJ2-5): EADIYQTPRYLVIGTGKKITLECSQTMGHDKMYWYQQDPGMELHLIHYSYGVNSTEKGDLSSESTVSRIRTEHFPLTLESARPSHTSQYLCASSDYSSGKETQYFGPGTRLLVL.